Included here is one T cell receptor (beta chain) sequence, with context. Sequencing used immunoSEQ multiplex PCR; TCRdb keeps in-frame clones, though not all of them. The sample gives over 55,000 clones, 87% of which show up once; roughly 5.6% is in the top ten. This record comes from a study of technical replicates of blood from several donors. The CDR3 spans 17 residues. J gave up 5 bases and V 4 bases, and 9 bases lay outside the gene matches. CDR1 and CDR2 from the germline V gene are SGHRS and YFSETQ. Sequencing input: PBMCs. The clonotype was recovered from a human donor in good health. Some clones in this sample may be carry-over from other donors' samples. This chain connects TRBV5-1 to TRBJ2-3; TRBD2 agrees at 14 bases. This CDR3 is CASSQGLAGEGIDTQYF. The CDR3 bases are TGCGCCAGCAGCCAGGGACTAGCGGGGGAGGGGATAGATACGCAGTATTTT.